The 17 T cell receptor beta chains given below trace back to one sample, sequenced in a study of CXCR3-negative and CXCR3-positive naive CD8 T cells. General study results and limits: Naive cells with CXCR3 showed TRB CDR3s that were more hydrophobic than those in CXCR3-negative naive cells.

UMI-labeled TRB cDNA libraries were prepared by 5' RACE. After re-calling the 5' RACE reads, TCRdb lists one entry per CDR3 protein, DNA absent. The sample has 55,000 to 70,000 distinct CDR3 sequences, and its top ten clones hold more than 0.5%. Antigen specificity for these receptors is unknown. The material sequenced was naive CXCR3+ CD8+ T cells from blood. Sample subset: CD45RO-CCR7+CD27+CD95- naive CD8+ T cells expressing CXCR3 (TNR3+). These receptors originate from a human donor in good health. Some clones in this sample may be carry-over from other donors' samples.

The chain recombines TRBV6-2 or TRBV6-3 with TRBJ2-1. Germline CDR1 and CDR2: MNHEY and SVGEGT. This CDR3 region has 13 residues. The CDR3 region is CASSYAVYNEQFF.

The chain is built from TRBV3-1 and TRBJ2-7; TCRdb designates TRBD2, a call that cannot be tested without DNA. The CDR3 has 16 residues. Germline V lookup: CDR1 LGHDT, CDR2 YNNKEL (reference sequence). The chain's CDR3 is CASSLIAGGTTYEQYF.

The chain employs TRBV10-3 and TRBJ1-1. Germline V CDR1 and CDR2: ENHRY, SYGVKD. The CDR3 runs to 14 residues. CDR3 residues: CAIKVEGRNTEAFF.

The chain employs TRBV5-1 and TRBJ1-4. The CDR3 totals 14 residues. The germline gives CDR1 SGHRS, CDR2 YFSETQ. This chain's CDR3 is CASSLELEHEKLFF. Using reference TRBV5-1 and TRBJ1-4 for the parts outside the CDR3, the full variable domain is KAGVTQTPRYLIKTRGQQVTLSCSPISGHRSVSWYQQTPGQGLQFLFEYFSETQRNKGNFPGRFSGRQFSNSRSEMNVSTLELGDSALYLCASSLELEHEKLFFGSGTQLSVL.

The rearrangement joins TRBV15 to TRBJ2-3. CDR1 is LNHNV and CDR2 is YYDKDF in the germline V gene (reference sequence). The CDR3 has 15 amino acids. CDR3 region: CATSSERTSTDTQYF.

The genes are TRBV11-2 and TRBJ2-3. The CDR3 covers 14 residues. The V gene's germline CDR1 is SGHAT and CDR2 FQNNGV. CDR3 sequence: CASSPSLGADTQYF.

The rearrangement joins TRBV29-1 to TRBJ1-5; as DNA is missing, the TRBD1 call by TCRdb cannot be tested. This CDR3 spans 14 amino acids. CDR1 is SQVTM, CDR2 ANQGSEA, per germline. The chain's CDR3 is CSVSTGASNQPQHF.

The chain carries TRBV4-2 and TRBJ2-7. Germline V gene sequence: CDR1 LGHNA, CDR2 YNFKEQ. The CDR3 is made up of 11 amino acids. The CDR3 loop reads CASRGSYEQYF.

This chain links TRBV4-3 with TRBJ1-1; TCRdb returns TRBD1, unconfirmable since there is no DNA. The CDR3 totals 13 residues. Germline lookup yields CDR1 LGHNA and CDR2 YSLEER. The CDR3 region is CASSQSPGTEAFF.

The rearrangement joins TRBV19 to TRBJ2-2; absent DNA, TCRdb's TRBD2 call cannot be checked. The CDR3 runs 16 residues. Germline V gene sequence: CDR1 LNHDA, CDR2 SQIVND (reference sequence). CDR3 in amino acids: CASSIEREIPGRELFF. Drawing the rest from reference TRBV19 and TRBJ2-2, the complete variable domain is DGGITQSPKYLFRKEGQNVTLSCEQNLNHDAMYWYRQDPGQGLRLIYYSQIVNDFQKGDIAEGYSVSREKKESFPLTVTSAQKNPTAFYLCASSIEREIPGRELFFGEGSRLTVL.

V usage is TRBV27 and J usage is TRBJ1-2; there is no DNA to check the TCRdb D call of TRBD1. CDR3 length: 14 residues. CDR1 and CDR2 (germline): MNHEY, SMNVEV (reference sequence). Here the CDR3 reads CASRPGGAVYGYTF.

The CDR3 loop reads CASSSRGSAYEQYF. The chain is built from TRBV28 and TRBJ2-7; TCRdb calls TRBD1, which cannot be checked without DNA. Germline assignment: CDR1 MDHEN and CDR2 SYDVKM. The CDR3 runs 14 residues.

The chain recombines TRBV23-1 with TRBJ2-5. TRBV23-1 is sorted into the ORF group, with uncertain function. CDR3 length equals 14 residues. The CDR3 here is CASSQSRGQETQYF.

The chain links TRBV7-9 to TRBJ1-1; TCRdb calls TRBD1, which cannot be checked without DNA. The germline CDR1 and CDR2 sequences are SEHNR and FQNEAQ (reference sequence). This CDR3 contains 17 residues. The CDR3 sequence is CASSFGGQGVWHTEAFF.

The V call is TRBV7-3, the J call TRBJ2-5; the TRBD2 assignment by TCRdb is unverifiable without DNA. The CDR3 consists of 18 residues. The V gene's germline CDR1 is SGHTA and CDR2 FQGTGA. The CDR3: CASSLTLASGGAPETQYF.

V and J are TRBV4-1 and TRBJ2-7; checking the TCRdb D call of TRBD1 is not possible without DNA. The CDR3 loop spans 13 amino acids. CDR1 and CDR2 (germline): MGHRA, YSYEKL. This CDR3 is CASSQGRGDEQYF.

V and J are TRBV6-2 or TRBV6-3 and TRBJ2-7; TCRdb names TRBD1, which stays unverified in the absence of DNA. This CDR3 is built from 12 residues. Germline V gene data show CDR1 as MNHEY and CDR2 as SVGEGT. CDR3 region: CASYQGVYEQYF.